These T cell receptor beta chains were read from a single sample in a study of type 1 regulatory T cells. The antigens of these receptors remain unknown. MiXCR, run by TCRdb on the reads, gives a single entry per CDR3 protein. This table has 60,000 to 70,000 distinct CDR3 sequences, around 49% appearing once. The source material was cultured non-Tr1 T cells, either the whole culture or a sorted T cell fraction (not recorded which). These receptors originate from a human donor in good health. CDR3s include the opening cysteine and the closing phenylalanine or tryptophan. The order of the fields is D gene, clone size, V gene, J gene, CDR3 protein, CDR3 DNA. The D gene is left open where the match is weak. Size tells how often a clone was seen (once, few, many) or the class of an expanded clone, and some rows leave it out.

.	.	TRBV7-2	TRBJ1-5	CASSFYGNQPQHF	TGTGCCAGCAGCTTTTATGGCAATCAGCCCCAGCATTTT
TRBD1	.	TRBV28	TRBJ1-2	CASSEGAESGYTF	TGTGCCAGCAGTGAGGGGGCGGAATCTGGCTACACCTTC
TRBD2	few	TRBV5-1	TRBJ2-2	CASSSGLAAGELFF	TGCGCCAGCAGTTCGGGACTAGCAGCCGGGGAGCTGTTTTTT
.	.	TRBV11-2	TRBJ1-1	CASSLDESQAFF	TGTGCCAGCAGCTTAGATGAAAGCCAAGCTTTCTTT
TRBD1	few	TRBV12-3/TRBV12-4	TRBJ2-2	CASSRGRQGTVAGELFF	TGTGCCAGCAGCCGAGGCAGACAGGGGACTGTCGCCGGGGAGCTGTTTTTT
.	.	TRBV5-1	TRBJ2-1	CASRTGSTGLYNEQFF	TGCGCCAGCAGGACTGGGAGTACAGGGCTGTACAATGAGCAGTTCTTC
TRBD2	once	TRBV3-1	TRBJ2-7	CASSHEGLAGAGTGEQYF	TGTGCCAGCAGCCACGAGGGACTAGCGGGGGCCGGAACCGGGGAGCAGTACTTC
TRBD1	.	TRBV5-1	TRBJ2-7	CASSLGTGGYEQYF	TGCGCCAGCAGCTTGGGGACAGGGGGCTACGAGCAGTACTTC
TRBD2	.	TRBV20-1	TRBJ2-7	CSARDRGLAGGKEQYF	TGCAGTGCTAGAGATCGAGGACTAGCGGGGGGCAAAGAGCAGTACTTC
.	.	TRBV10-3	TRBJ2-4	CAISTPEGGKVNIQYF	TGTGCCATCAGCACCCCCGAGGGGGGCAAAGTTAACATTCAGTACTTC